Following are 26 T cell receptor beta chains from one sample sequenced in a study of T-cell reconstitution after alpha-beta-depleted transplantation in children. Unique molecular identifiers were built into the TCRbeta library. MiXCR, run by TCRdb on the PCR reads, gives a single entry per CDR3 protein. The data show approximately 430,000 distinct CDR3 sequences, 15% to 20% seen once. The specimen was PBMCs, mostly from graft donor cells, collected 360 days after TCRalphabeta/CD19-depleted stem cell transplant. The receptors shown here come from a boy in the first two years of life who had a stem cell transplant for Wiskott-Aldrich syndrome, so the T cells may come from the graft donor.

The chain combines TRBV10-3 with TRBJ2-7, with D maybe TRBD2 (6 bases). The CDR3 length is 14 residues. Looked up from germline, CDR1 is ENHRY and CDR2 is SYGVKD. The V end was cut by 6 bases, the J end by 0 bases, with 12 bases between. The chain's CDR3 is CAISERGSSYEQYF. The CDR3 nucleotides read TGTGCCATCAGCGAACGGGGGAGCTCCTACGAGCAGTACTTC.

This chain uses TRBV7-9 with TRBJ2-3; D is undetermined. Trimming took off 8 bases at V and 9 bases at J, with 21 bases between the two ends. The CDR3 loop spans 14 amino acids. Germline V lookup: CDR1 SEHNR, CDR2 FQNEAQ (reference sequence). The CDR3 region is CASVPTPLPRTQYF. The CDR3 DNA follows: TGTGCCAGCGTACCCACCCCCCTGCCAAGGACGCAGTATTTT. The full variable domain, completed using reference TRBV7-9 and TRBJ2-3, is DTGVSQNPRHKITKRGQNVTFRCDPISEHNRLYWYRQTLGQGPEFLTYFQNEAQLEKSRLLSDRFSAERPKGSFSTLEIQRTEQGDSAMYLCASVPTPLPRTQYFGPGTRLTVL.

The chain is built from TRBV20-1 and TRBJ2-3; the D is unclear. The CDR3 loop spans 13 amino acids. Germline assignment: CDR1 DFQATT and CDR2 SNEGSKA (reference sequence). With 1 base removed from V and 3 bases from J, the gap between germline ends came to 8 bases. This CDR3 is CSARGLTTDTQYF. DNA of the CDR3: TGCAGTGCTAGAGGCCTGACTACAGATACGCAGTATTTT.

The table lists this clonotype with many counts. The chain combines TRBV7-2 with TRBJ2-1; TRBD2 aligns across 8 bases. The germline V gene encodes CDR1 SGHTA and CDR2 FQGNSA. Germline trimming cut 2 bases from V and 0 bases from J; bases unmatched to any gene: 3. CDR3 length: 16 residues. This chain's CDR3 is CASSLSSGYSYNEQFF. The CDR3 DNA reads TGTGCCAGCAGCTTATCTAGCGGGTACTCCTACAATGAGCAGTTCTTC.

The V call is TRBV4-1, the J call TRBJ2-7, with unresolved D. CDR3 size: 16 residues. V was shortened by 0 bases and J by 2 bases, with 14 bases between the two germline ends. Germline V lookup: CDR1 MGHRA, CDR2 YSYEKL. DNA for the CDR3: TGCGCCAGCAGCCAAGATCAGTGGCTTCAACCCTACGAGCAGTACTTC. The encoded protein is CASSQDQWLQPYEQYF.

This clonotype showed up just a few times. CDR3 nucleotides: TGTGCCACCAGTGATCCCCCAGGGGGCCACAATGAGCAGTTCTTC. Translated, it gives CATSDPPGGHNEQFF. The V and J genes are TRBV24-1 and TRBJ2-1; TRBD1 matches 8 bases. The CDR3 runs 15 residues. Trimming took 3 bases from V and 5 from J; bases not matched to a gene: 5. In germline, CDR1 is KGHDR, CDR2 SFDVKD.

The chain is built from TRBV18 and TRBJ2-5, with 9 bases fitting TRBD2. CDR3 length: 15 residues. Per germline, CDR1 KGHSH and CDR2 LQKENI. V was clipped by 5 bases and J by 4 bases; unmatched bases: 8. This chain's CDR3 is CASSTGLAMGETQYF. In nucleotides, the CDR3 is TGTGCCAGCTCAACGGGACTAGCTATGGGAGAGACCCAGTACTTC.

As to this clonotype: One end of the junction does not line up with germline, which may come from a read error. The DNA for the CDR3 is TGCGCCAGCAGCTTGATAGACACAAATACGCAGTATTTT. Translated, it gives CASSLIDTNTQYF. The chain recombines TRBV5-1 with TRBJ2-3; no clear D. The CDR3 spans 13 residues. Germline V gives CDR1 SGHRS, CDR2 YFSETQ.

This clonotype occurred a few times. This chain uses TRBV28 with TRBJ2-7; TRBD2 matches 13 bases. With V trimmed by 3 bases and J by 2 bases, 13 bases remained unmatched. The CDR3 is 19 residues long. Germline V gene lookup returns CDR1 MDHEN and CDR2 SYDVKM. CDR3 amino acids: CASSLGGGLAGDHPYEQYF. DNA for the CDR3: TGTGCCAGCAGTTTGGGGGGAGGACTAGCGGGGGACCACCCCTACGAGCAGTACTTC. Full variable domain (missing parts from reference TRBV28 and TRBJ2-7): DVKVTQSSRYLVKRTGEKVFLECVQDMDHENMFWYRQDPGLGLRLIYFSYDVKMKEKGDIPEGYSVSREKKERFSLILESASTNQTSMYLCASSLGGGLAGDHPYEQYFGPGTRLTVT.

The chain links TRBV6-1 to TRBJ2-5; 8 bases are shared with TRBD1. V shed 6 bases and J 2 bases; nucleotides not matched to a gene: 11. The germline gives CDR1 MNHNS, CDR2 SASEGT. CDR3 length: 16 amino acids. CDR3 sequence (DNA): TGTGCCAGCAGCCCCGGACAGGGAGGACCTCAAGAGACCCAGTACTTC. Protein: CASSPGQGGPQETQYF.

This clonotype was observed a handful of times. The chain has TRBV6-1 and TRBJ2-1; the D call may be TRBD1 or TRBD2 (5 bases each). In germline, CDR1 is MNHNS, CDR2 SASEGT. Trimming shortened V by 7 bases and J by 8 bases, and 27 bases separated the two germline ends. The CDR3 is 17 residues long. CDR3 sequence: CASNRSFRDRPGHEQFF. CDR3 nucleotide sequence: TGTGCCAGCAATAGATCCTTTCGGGACCGCCCCGGGCATGAGCAGTTCTTC.

The rearrangement links TRBV29-1 to TRBJ2-1, with TRBD2 as a possible D gene (5 bases). Trimming shortened V by 3 bases and J by 4 bases, and 13 bases separated the two germline ends. The germline V gene encodes CDR1 SQVTM and CDR2 ANQGSEA. CDR3 length: 14 residues. The CDR3 DNA reads as TGCAGCGTTGACGAGGGTATAGGGTACAATGAGCAGTTCTTC. Protein product: CSVDEGIGYNEQFF.

The J gene is TRBJ2-3, the V gene TRBV20-1, with D perhaps matching TRBD2 (6 bases). Trimming removed 4 bases from V and 2 bases from J, with 16 bases in between. In germline, CDR1 is DFQATT, CDR2 SNEGSKA (reference sequence). CDR3 size: 15 residues. CDR3 residues: CSATRTLATTDTQYF. DNA for the CDR3: TGCAGTGCTACACGTACCCTAGCGACCACAGATACGCAGTATTTT.

This sequence joins TRBV5-1 and TRBJ2-1; 8 positions match TRBD1. Germline V gene lookup returns CDR1 SGHRS and CDR2 YFSETQ. V trimming: 4 bases; J trimming: 9 bases; junction bases outside the gene matches: 9. The CDR3 loop spans 14 amino acids. The CDR3 spells CASSVDREFSEQFF. The CDR3 nucleotides are TGCGCCAGCAGCGTGGACAGGGAATTTAGTGAGCAGTTCTTC.

This clonotype turned up a few times. This sequence joins TRBV7-3 and TRBJ2-7, with 7 bases matching TRBD1. Per the germline V gene, CDR1 is SGHTA and CDR2 is FQGTGA. V lost 1 base, J lost 2 bases, and 20 bases stayed unmatched. The CDR3 length is 20 residues. In DNA form, the CDR3 reads TGTGCCAGCAGCTTAAAACCACCCTTACAGTCAAGGGGGCGTACCTACGAGCAGTACTTC. Protein: CASSLKPPLQSRGRTYEQYF.

Only a few counts were recorded for this clonotype. The genes are TRBV20-1 and TRBJ2-1, with 10 bases aligning to TRBD2. The CDR3 is 15 residues long. Germline CDR1 and CDR2: DFQATT and SNEGSKA (reference sequence). Trimming took 3 bases from V and 6 from J; bases not matched to a gene: 8. The CDR3 bases are TGCAGTGCTAGTAAGCTAGCGGGAGAGGGCAATGAGCAGTTCTTC. It translates to CSASKLAGEGNEQFF.

V and J are TRBV5-1 and TRBJ1-2, with D uncertain. V was cut by 0 bases and J by 3 bases, with 12 bases left in between. The germline V gene encodes CDR1 SGHRS and CDR2 YFSETQ. This CDR3 is built from 15 residues. In DNA form, the CDR3 reads TGCGCCAGCAGCTTGGATGGTCAGCCAGACTATGGCTACACCTTC. Translated, it gives CASSLDGQPDYGYTF.

This sequence joins TRBV29-1 and TRBJ2-7, with 8 bases identical to TRBD2. CDR3 length: 15 residues. Germline lookup yields CDR1 SQVTM and CDR2 ANQGSEA. V lost 4 bases to trimming and J lost 2 bases; unmatched junction nucleotides: 10. CDR3 DNA: TGCAGCGTTGGCCCCTTGGCGGGAGGAGCCTACGAGCAGTACTTC. The encoded protein is CSVGPLAGGAYEQYF.

This clonotype was detected only once. This chain connects TRBV25-1 to TRBJ1-6, with a possible D match to TRBD1 (6 bases). This CDR3 region has 14 residues. Trimming left V 4 bases short and J 5 bases short, with 9 bases between. CDR1 and CDR2 (germline): MGHDK, SYGVNS. CDR3 sequence (DNA): TGTGCCAGCAGTGCCAGGGGAAATAATTCACCCCTCCACTTT. This gives the protein CASSARGNNSPLHF.

This chain links TRBV7-9 with TRBJ1-5; 8 nucleotides match TRBD1. Germline CDR1 reads SEHNR; CDR2 reads FQNEAQ (reference sequence). There are 12 residues in the CDR3. J gave up 7 bases and V 5 bases, and 1 base lay outside the gene matches. The chain's CDR3 is CASSTGGQPQHF. CDR3 nucleotide sequence: TGTGCCAGCAGCACAGGGGGGCAGCCCCAGCATTTT.

This clonotype showed up just a few times. The chain has TRBV24-1 and TRBJ2-5; 8 bases line up with TRBD1. With 3 bases clipped from V and 7 bases from J, the junction kept 12 bases outside the gene matches. CDR3 length equals 16 residues. The germline V gene encodes CDR1 KGHDR and CDR2 SFDVKD. The CDR3 is CATSDPTGGGRGTQYF. The CDR3 region has the DNA TGTGCCACCAGTGATCCAACAGGGGGTGGGCGGGGGACCCAGTACTTC.

This clonotype was counted a few times. V usage is TRBV14 and J usage is TRBJ2-2, with TRBD1 matching 12 bases. Germline loops: CDR1 SGHDN, CDR2 FVKESK. Trimming cost V 2 bases and J 4 bases; bases outside gene matches: 2. This CDR3 region has 16 residues. CDR3 sequence reads: CASSQLGQGATGELFF. Here the CDR3 DNA reads TGTGCCAGCAGCCAATTGGGACAGGGGGCCACCGGGGAGCTGTTTTTT.

This clonotype was picked up a small number of times. The genes are TRBV28 and TRBJ2-1; TRBD2 agrees at 9 bases. After removal of 6 bases from V and 0 bases from J, the junction contained 3 bases not matched to a gene. This CDR3 has 15 amino acids. Per germline, CDR1 MDHEN and CDR2 SYDVKM. The CDR3 nucleotides read TGTGCCAGCAGCTTTAGCGGGGGCTCCTACAATGAGCAGTTCTTC. Encoded protein: CASSFSGGSYNEQFF.

The gene calls are TRBV27 and TRBJ2-1, with 9 bases fitting TRBD1. Germline loops: CDR1 MNHEY, CDR2 SMNVEV (reference sequence). The junction had 5 bases not matched to a gene; V was cut back by 1 base and J by 1 base. The CDR3 sequence is 17 residues long. CDR3 DNA sequence: TGTGCCAGCAGTTTATGGACAGGGGCGGCTTCCTACAATGAGCAGTTCTTC. Amino acid sequence: CASSLWTGAASYNEQFF.

This clonotype was seen only a few times. The CDR3, as DNA: TGCAGTGCTAAAGGAGGGAATGAGCAGTACTTC. It specifies CSAKGGNEQYF. This chain connects TRBV20-1 to TRBJ2-7, with D tentatively TRBD2 (6 bases). CDR3 length equals 11 residues. The germline V and J ends were trimmed by 4 bases and 7 bases, with 11 bases remaining between them. CDR1 and CDR2 from the germline V gene are DFQATT and SNEGSKA (reference sequence).

V gene TRBV10-3 combines with J gene TRBJ2-1; TRBD2 matches 9 bases. Germline V gene sequence: CDR1 ENHRY, CDR2 SYGVKD. The V gene end was trimmed by 2 bases and the J gene end by 7 bases; junction bases not matched to a gene: 6. The CDR3 has 15 residues. CDR3 DNA sequence: TGTGCCATCAGTGAGGCTAGCGGGGCCAGGAATGAGCAGTTCTTC. It yields the protein CAISEASGARNEQFF.